A selection of T cell receptor beta chains follows, all from one sample in a study of shared clonotypes between healthy human individuals. Repertoires were generated with immunoSEQ multiplex PCR, while TCRdb's copy carries only in-frame clones and drops some. In the table there are about 2.4 million clones, 93% of which are singletons. The sequenced material came from naive CD4+ T cells from PBMCs. The receptor source for this set is a man aged 18 to 35 in good health. Some clones in this sample may be carry-over from other donors' samples. Each CDR3 is given with its conserved first and last residue. Each record gives: J gene, V gene, D gene, clone size, CDR3 DNA, CDR3 protein. D genes are given only for firm matches. Size is stated for part of the rows, as once, few or many counts, or as a class when the clone is expanded.

J: TRBJ1-2
V: TRBV7-3
D: .
size: .
DNA: TGTGCCAGCAGCTTTCAGGGAGGGCATGGCTACACCTTC
CDR3: CASSFQGGHGYTF

J: TRBJ2-2
V: TRBV7-2
D: .
size: .
DNA: TGTGCCAGCAGCCCGTTGGGTAGGGAGCTGTTTTTT
CDR3: CASSPLGRELFF

J: TRBJ1-3
V: TRBV5-4
D: .
size: .
DNA: TGTGCCAGCAGCTGGGGAAACACCATATATTTT
CDR3: CASSWGNTIYF

J: TRBJ2-7
V: TRBV14
D: .
size: .
DNA: TGTGCCAGCAGCCAAGTGAGCGAGCAGTACTTC
CDR3: CASSQVSEQYF

J: TRBJ2-1
V: TRBV7-6
D: .
size: .
DNA: TGTGCCAGCAGCTCATACAGGGAGGCTTGGAATGAGCAGTTCTTC
CDR3: CASSSYREAWNEQFF

J: TRBJ2-7
V: TRBV6-1
D: .
size: .
DNA: TGTGCCAGCAGTCAGACAGGAGGGTACGAGAAGCAGTACTTC
CDR3: CASSQTGGYEKQYF

J: TRBJ2-2
V: TRBV5-4
D: .
size: .
DNA: TGTGCCAGCAGCTTGAGCCCCGGACCCGGGGAGCTGTTTTTT
CDR3: CASSLSPGPGELFF

J: TRBJ2-7
V: TRBV30
D: .
size: .
DNA: TGTGCCTGGGGGAACAGAGCCTACGAGCAGTACTTC
CDR3: CAWGNRAYEQYF

J: TRBJ1-2
V: TRBV30
D: .
size: .
DNA: TGTGCCTGGAGTGTGGTCCTGACCGGCTACACCTTC
CDR3: CAWSVVLTGYTF

J: TRBJ1-1
V: TRBV6-1
D: TRBD1
size: .
DNA: TGTGCCAGCAGTGCGGGACAGGGGATCATGAACACTGAAGCTTTCTTT
CDR3: CASSAGQGIMNTEAFF

J: TRBJ1-1
V: TRBV5-1
D: .
size: .
DNA: TGCGCCAGCAGCTTGGGGGCAGCAGAGAACACTGAAGCTTTCTTT
CDR3: CASSLGAAENTEAFF

J: TRBJ2-1
V: TRBV7-6
D: .
size: .
DNA: TGTGCCAGCAGCCCAGCTCTGGGGGAGCAGTTCTTC
CDR3: CASSPALGEQFF

J: TRBJ2-2
V: TRBV19
D: .
size: .
DNA: TGTGCCAGTAGTATAGATCTTGGTAGCGCTAACACCGGGGAGCTGTTTTTT
CDR3: CASSIDLGSANTGELFF

J: TRBJ1-4
V: TRBV7-9
D: .
size: .
DNA: TGTGCCAGCAGCTCCCTCTCAACCGGGCTTTATGAAAAACTGTTTTTT
CDR3: CASSSLSTGLYEKLFF

J: TRBJ1-4
V: TRBV5-5
D: .
size: .
DNA: TGTGCCAGCACCACCAGCCGGGACGCTAAAAAACTGTTTTTT
CDR3: CASTTSRDAKKLFF

J: TRBJ2-1
V: TRBV9
D: TRBD2
size: .
DNA: TGTGCCAGCAGCGCCTGGACTAGCGGGAGATTGAATGAGCAGTTCTTC
CDR3: CASSAWTSGRLNEQFF

J: TRBJ2-5
V: TRBV4-1
D: .
size: .
DNA: TGCGCCAGCAGCCAGCGTGGAGCAGGGGCAGAGACCCAGTACTTC
CDR3: CASSQRGAGAETQYF

J: TRBJ2-1
V: TRBV18
D: TRBD1
size: .
DNA: TGTGCCAGCTCACCCCTGCGTGGGACAGCTCTGGGTAATGAGCAGTTCTTC
CDR3: CASSPLRGTALGNEQFF

J: TRBJ2-5
V: TRBV5-1
D: TRBD1
size: .
DNA: TGCGCCAGCAGCGCGGACAGGGGGGCAGAGACCCAGTACTTC
CDR3: CASSADRGAETQYF

J: TRBJ1-2
V: TRBV28
D: TRBD1
size: .
DNA: TGTGCCAGCAGGGTACAGGGGGCGCAGAACTATGGCTACACCTTC
CDR3: CASRVQGAQNYGYTF

J: TRBJ1-4
V: TRBV5-6
D: .
size: .
DNA: TGTGCCAGCAGCTTACAGGAGGGGGGATATGAAAAACTGTTTTTT
CDR3: CASSLQEGGYEKLFF

J: TRBJ2-4
V: TRBV6-6
D: TRBD2
size: .
DNA: TGTGCCAGCAGTTACAGGCGGGGGGGAGCCAAAAACATTCAGTACTTC
CDR3: CASSYRRGGAKNIQYF

J: TRBJ1-1
V: TRBV29-1
D: TRBD1
size: .
DNA: TGCAGCGTTCTCCCTCTAAACAGGGGGAAAGCTTTCTTT
CDR3: CSVLPLNRGKAFF

J: TRBJ1-1
V: TRBV9
D: .
size: .
DNA: TGTGCCAGCAGCGCTTTAGCCGTGAGCGGGACTGAAGCTTTCTTT
CDR3: CASSALAVSGTEAFF

J: TRBJ1-5
V: TRBV6-1
D: .
size: .
DNA: TGTGCCAGCAGTGACGACAGTTTCAATCAGCCCCAGCATTTT
CDR3: CASSDDSFNQPQHF

J: TRBJ2-1
V: TRBV28
D: TRBD2
size: .
DNA: TGTGCCAGCAGTCCTCTAGCGGGAGTTAGTGAGCAGTTCTTC
CDR3: CASSPLAGVSEQFF

J: TRBJ1-2
V: TRBV2
D: .
size: .
DNA: TGTGCCAGCAGTGCGGACAGACTCTATGGCTACACCTTC
CDR3: CASSADRLYGYTF

J: TRBJ2-3
V: TRBV5-4
D: .
size: .
DNA: TGTGCCAGCAGCTTGGCACTAAGGGGAGATACGCAGTATTTT
CDR3: CASSLALRGDTQYF

J: TRBJ1-3
V: TRBV7-3
D: .
size: .
DNA: TGTGCCAGCAGCCCGGGACATAAAAACACCATATATTTT
CDR3: CASSPGHKNTIYF

J: TRBJ1-2
V: TRBV10-3
D: .
size: .
DNA: TGTGCCATCAGTGCGCCAGGGTCGGGAGGGGATGGCTACACCTTC
CDR3: CAISAPGSGGDGYTF

J: TRBJ2-5
V: TRBV27
D: .
size: .
DNA: TGTGCCAGCAGGTCTGGTCGAGGGGGTTCAGAGACCCAGTACTTC
CDR3: CASRSGRGGSETQYF

J: TRBJ2-7
V: TRBV6-5
D: .
size: .
DNA: TGTGCCAGCAGAGTTATGGGCGGCTCCTACGAGCAGTACTTC
CDR3: CASRVMGGSYEQYF

J: TRBJ2-1
V: TRBV10-3
D: TRBD1
size: .
DNA: TGTGCCATGAAGGGATTTGGGACAGATTACAATGAGCAGTTCTTC
CDR3: CAMKGFGTDYNEQFF

J: TRBJ2-7
V: TRBV10-1
D: .
size: .
DNA: TGCGCCAGCAGTGCTAACGGAGCCTACGAGCAGTACTTC
CDR3: CASSANGAYEQYF

J: TRBJ1-5
V: TRBV7-9
D: .
size: .
DNA: TGTGCCAGCAGCTTAGGCGAGACCTCCAATCAGCCCCAGCATTTT
CDR3: CASSLGETSNQPQHF

J: TRBJ2-7
V: TRBV15
D: .
size: .
DNA: TGTGCCACCAGCAGAGCGTACGGCGAGCAGTACTTC
CDR3: CATSRAYGEQYF

J: TRBJ2-2
V: TRBV5-6
D: TRBD2
size: .
DNA: TGTGCCAGCAGCTTGGCTCTTCTAGCGGGAGGGCCTACCGGGGAGCTGTTTTTT
CDR3: CASSLALLAGGPTGELFF

J: TRBJ2-3
V: TRBV5-1
D: .
size: once
DNA: TGCGCCAGCAGCTTCGGCGGGAACACAGATACGCAGTATTTT
CDR3: CASSFGGNTDTQYF

J: TRBJ2-7
V: TRBV28
D: TRBD1
size: .
DNA: TGTGCCAGCAGCCGGAGGGACAGGGTTTACGAGCAGTACTTC
CDR3: CASSRRDRVYEQYF

J: TRBJ2-2
V: TRBV30
D: .
size: .
DNA: TGTGCCTGGGGACCGGGACGAAACACCGGGGAGCTGTTTTTT
CDR3: CAWGPGRNTGELFF

J: TRBJ1-5
V: TRBV29-1
D: .
size: few
DNA: TGCAGCGTTTACACCGACCCCAATCAGCCCCAGCATTTT
CDR3: CSVYTDPNQPQHF

J: TRBJ1-3
V: TRBV25-1
D: .
size: once
DNA: TGTGCCAGCAGAGGGGACCCCTCCGGAAACACCATATATTTT
CDR3: CASRGDPSGNTIYF

J: TRBJ2-3
V: TRBV27
D: TRBD1
size: .
DNA: TGTGCCAGCAGTTCAACCCCCGGACAGGGAACAGATACGCAGTATTTT
CDR3: CASSSTPGQGTDTQYF

J: TRBJ2-3
V: TRBV18
D: TRBD2
size: .
DNA: TGTGCCAGCTCCGGGGGACTAGCCGGAGCTGAAGATACGCAGTATTTT
CDR3: CASSGGLAGAEDTQYF

J: TRBJ2-4
V: TRBV2
D: TRBD1
size: .
DNA: TGTGCCAGCAGGCAGACAGGGAATTTTGGGTTC
CDR3: CASRQTGNFGF

J: TRBJ1-1
V: TRBV6-1
D: .
size: .
DNA: TGTGCCAGCAGTGAACGTCGGACCTCTGAAGCTTTCTTT
CDR3: CASSERRTSEAFF

J: TRBJ2-5
V: TRBV5-6
D: .
size: .
DNA: TGTGCCAGCAGCTTGGGAGTCACCCAAGAGACCCAGTACTTC
CDR3: CASSLGVTQETQYF

J: TRBJ1-3
V: TRBV9
D: TRBD1
size: .
DNA: TGTGCCAGCAGCGCGGGACAGAACAATCGTGGAAACACCATATATTTT
CDR3: CASSAGQNNRGNTIYF